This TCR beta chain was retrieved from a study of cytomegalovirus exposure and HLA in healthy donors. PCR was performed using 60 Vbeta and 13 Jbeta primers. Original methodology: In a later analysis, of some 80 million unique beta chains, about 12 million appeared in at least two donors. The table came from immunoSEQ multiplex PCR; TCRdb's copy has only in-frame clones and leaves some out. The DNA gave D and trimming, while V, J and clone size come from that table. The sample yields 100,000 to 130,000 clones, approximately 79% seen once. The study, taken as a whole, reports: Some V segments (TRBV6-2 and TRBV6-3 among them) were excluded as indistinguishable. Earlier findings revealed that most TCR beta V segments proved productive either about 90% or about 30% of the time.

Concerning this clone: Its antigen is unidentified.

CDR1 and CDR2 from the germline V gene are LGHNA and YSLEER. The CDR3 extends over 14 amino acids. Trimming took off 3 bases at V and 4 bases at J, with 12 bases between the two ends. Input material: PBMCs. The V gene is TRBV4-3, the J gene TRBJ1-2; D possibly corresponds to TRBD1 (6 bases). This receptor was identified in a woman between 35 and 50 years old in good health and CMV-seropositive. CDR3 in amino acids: CASSQDTGSYGYTF. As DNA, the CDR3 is TGCGCCAGCAGCCAGGATACAGGGAGCTATGGCTACACCTTC.